The next 19 T cell receptor beta chains were all read from a single sample in a study of blood T cell repertoires in COVID-19. TCRdb keeps only in-frame clones here, not all; method: immunoSEQ multiplex PCR. The data contain about 98,000 clones, about 80% of them singletons. The sequencing input was peripheral blood. These receptor sequences come from a man between 65 and 85 years old with active or convalescent COVID-19.

The chain couples TRBV15 to TRBJ2-1, with a weak D call TRBD1 (7 bases). The CDR3 runs 13 residues. CDR1 and CDR2 (germline): LNHNV, YYDKDF (reference sequence). V was cut by 0 bases and J by 10 bases, with 10 bases left in between. The CDR3 DNA reads TGTGCCACCAGCAGAGACAGGGGGGACGAGCAGTTCTTC. Translating it yields CATSRDRGDEQFF.

The chain is built from TRBV11-2 and TRBJ1-2; a possible D gene is TRBD1 (5 bases). CDR1 SGHAT and CDR2 FQNNGV come from the germline V gene. The CDR3 loop spans 17 amino acids. The germline V and J ends were trimmed by 5 bases and 0 bases, with 19 bases remaining between them. The CDR3 DNA reads TGTGCCAGCAGCCCTAGGGGCGGCTCATCGGCTAACTATGGCTACACCTTC. Its protein product is CASSPRGGSSANYGYTF.

CDR3 protein: CASSLFTGNTIYF. The CDR3 DNA reads as TGTGCCAGCAGCTTATTTACTGGAAACACCATATATTTT. This chain links TRBV11-2 with TRBJ1-3, with D unresolved. The CDR3 spans 13 residues. Germline V lookup: CDR1 SGHAT, CDR2 FQNNGV. V was pared by 2 bases and J by 2 bases, with 4 bases between.

This chain joins TRBV6-5 and TRBJ1-2; a possible D gene is TRBD1 (5 bases). The CDR3 spans 15 residues. V was cut by 8 bases and J by 0 bases, with 16 bases left in between. The V gene's germline CDR1 is MNHEY and CDR2 SVGAGI. CDR3 in DNA: TGTGCCAGCTTACCCTATACAGGATCTAACTATGGCTACACCTTC. The encoded protein is CASLPYTGSNYGYTF.

The V call is TRBV5-1, the J call TRBJ1-1; 8 nucleotides align to TRBD1. Trimming took 1 base from V and 5 from J; bases not matched to a gene: 4. Per the germline V gene, CDR1 is SGHRS and CDR2 is YFSETQ. The CDR3 runs 14 residues. In nucleotides, the CDR3 is TGCGCCAGCAGCTTGAACAGGGGGATAACTGAAGCTTTCTTT. Protein sequence: CASSLNRGITEAFF.

The rearrangement links TRBV2 to TRBJ1-1, with D tentatively TRBD1 (6 bases). Per germline, CDR1 SNHLY and CDR2 FYNNEI. Between the trimmed V and J ends, which lost 7 bases and 1 base, there was a span of 13 bases. This CDR3 is 14 amino acids long. The CDR3 DNA is TGTGCCAGCATTCGGACAGCGACGAACACTGAAGCTTTCTTT. This codes for CASIRTATNTEAFF.

The rearrangement uses TRBV4-3 and TRBJ1-2; a weak D match, TRBD1 (5 bases). The CDR3 is made up of 15 amino acids. Germline CDR1 LGHNA, CDR2 YSLEER. V lost 0 bases and J 6 bases, leaving 14 bases between the germline ends. The CDR3 is CASSQDRPGSDGYTF. CDR3 bases: TGCGCCAGCAGCCAAGATAGGCCAGGGTCAGATGGCTACACCTTC.

The rearrangement joins TRBV7-9 to TRBJ2-1; the D gene is possibly TRBD2 (5 bases). The V gene's germline CDR1 is SEHNR and CDR2 FQNEAQ (reference sequence). Trimming stripped 1 base from V and 9 bases from J, with 13 bases between. The CDR3 extends over 14 amino acids. This CDR3 reads CASSLDLSRVEQFF. Written as DNA, the CDR3 is TGTGCCAGCAGCTTAGATTTGTCGAGGGTTGAGCAGTTCTTC. The full variable domain, rest sourced from reference TRBV7-9 and TRBJ2-1, is DTGVSQNPRHKITKRGQNVTFRCDPISEHNRLYWYRQTLGQGPEFLTYFQNEAQLEKSRLLSDRFSAERPKGSFSTLEIQRTEQGDSAMYLCASSLDLSRVEQFFGPGTRLTVL.

The J gene is TRBJ2-3, the V gene TRBV4-1, with 8 bases matching TRBD2. V dropped 4 bases and J dropped 4; count of bases not matched to a gene: 4. Germline V CDR1 and CDR2: MGHRA, YSYEKL. The CDR3 is 14 amino acids. Here the CDR3 reads CASSLLAGSDTQYF. The DNA for the CDR3 is TGCGCCAGCAGCCTCCTAGCGGGTTCAGATACGCAGTATTTT.

This clone was counted a few times. V and J are TRBV2 and TRBJ2-7; perhaps TRBD1 as D (6 bases). Germline values: CDR1 SNHLY, CDR2 FYNNEI. Trimming shortened V by 4 bases and J by 0 bases, and 13 bases separated the two germline ends. This CDR3 is 15 amino acids long. The CDR3 nucleotides are TGTGCCAGCAGTGCTACGTCGACAGGCTCCTACGAGCAGTACTTC. This translates into CASSATSTGSYEQYF.

The CDR3 bases are TGCGCCAGCAGCCCCACCCCGCGGCAGGGGAATTCACCCCTCCACTTT. Encoded protein: CASSPTPRQGNSPLHF. The V and J genes are TRBV5-1 and TRBJ1-6; D perhaps matches TRBD1 (6 bases). Germline V CDR1 and CDR2: SGHRS, YFSETQ. V dropped 4 bases and J dropped 7 bases, with 18 bases sitting between them. The CDR3 has 16 amino acids.

The J gene is TRBJ1-2, the V gene TRBV10-3; TRBD1 agrees at 7 bases. Germline CDR1 ENHRY, CDR2 SYGVKD. V was clipped by 8 bases and J by 5 bases; unmatched bases: 17. The CDR3 loop spans 16 amino acids. The CDR3 loop is CAIATDRLTGGYGYTF. Written as DNA, the CDR3 is TGTGCCATCGCTACGGACAGGTTAACGGGTGGTTATGGCTACACCTTC.

A word on this clone: The sample contains more than one DNA sequence encoding this CDR3. The V gene is TRBV7-8, the J gene TRBJ1-6; D uncertain. The CDR3 covers 13 residues. Trimming removed 1 base from V and 10 bases from J, with 8 bases in between. Germline CDR1 is SGHVS and CDR2 is FQNEAQ. Here the CDR3 reads CASSLGGRSPLHF. CDR3 sequence (DNA): TGTGCCAGCAGCTTAGGCGGGAGATCACCCCTCCACTTT.

The chain uses TRBV5-1 and TRBJ2-6; possibly TRBD1 for D (6 bases). The V end lost 4 bases, the J end lost 0 bases, and 14 bases lay between the germline ends. This CDR3 has 17 amino acids. Germline V gives CDR1 SGHRS, CDR2 YFSETQ. The CDR3 bases are TGCGCCAGCAGCCCTAATGACAGGCGCTCTGGGGCCAACGTCCTGACTTTC. Protein product: CASSPNDRRSGANVLTF.

This chain uses TRBV4-1 with TRBJ2-7; D possibly corresponds to TRBD2 (7 bases). Germline-derived CDR1 and CDR2 are MGHRA and YSYEKL. This CDR3 is 17 amino acids long. V shed 1 base and J shed 0 bases, with 16 bases lying between them. The CDR3, as DNA: TGCGCCAGCAGCCAAGCGGGGATGCGGGGGCCCTCCTACGAGCAGTACTTC. The encoded protein is CASSQAGMRGPSYEQYF.

V gene TRBV24-1 combines with J gene TRBJ2-3; maybe TRBD1 (5 bases). Germline CDR1 and CDR2: KGHDR and SFDVKD. The CDR3 runs 13 residues. V lost 0 bases to trimming and J lost 12 bases, with 12 bases between them. The CDR3 coding sequence is TGTGCCACCAGTGATTTGTCCACTGGGGCACAGTATTTT. The encoded protein is CATSDLSTGAQYF.

The chain uses TRBV3-1 (or the pseudogene TRBV3-2) and TRBJ1-1; a possible D gene is TRBD1 (5 bases). There are 14 residues in the CDR3. Germline CDR1 is LGHDT and CDR2 is YNNKEL (reference sequence). Trimming cost V 6 bases and J 1 base, with 12 bases left between them. The CDR3 reads CASRPAGRNTEAFF. DNA of the CDR3: TGTGCCAGCAGACCTGCGGGGCGGAACACTGAAGCTTTCTTT.

This sequence joins TRBV7-9 and TRBJ2-4, with 9 bases identical to TRBD1. Trimming removed 3 bases from V and 6 bases from J; junction bases left unmatched: 12. Germline CDR1 and CDR2: SEHNR and FQNEAQ (reference sequence). The CDR3 runs 17 residues. CDR3: CASSFPRTGENPNIQYF. The CDR3 DNA is TGTGCCAGCAGCTTCCCACGGACAGGGGAGAACCCAAACATTCAGTACTTC.

CDR3 residues: CASSPAGTGDETQYF. The DNA for the CDR3 is TGTGCCAGCAGCCCAGCGGGGACAGGGGACGAGACCCAGTACTTC. The chain couples TRBV3-1 (or the pseudogene TRBV3-2) to TRBJ2-5, with 10 bases lining up with TRBD1. CDR3 length equals 15 residues. The germline V gene has CDR1 LGHDT and CDR2 YNNKEL (reference sequence). J was trimmed by 5 bases and V by 4 bases; bases with no gene match: 7.